The rows below give T cell receptor beta chains drawn from one sample of a study of shared clonotypes between healthy human individuals. The assay was immunoSEQ multiplex PCR, and TCRdb's table has in-frame clones only and misses some. The table records a few million clones, 80% to 95% of them present only once. The sample consisted of naive CD4+ T cells from PBMCs. The receptors were gathered from a man younger than 30 in good health. Some clones in this sample may be carry-over from other donors' samples. Both conserved end residues are part of each CDR3. D genes are given only for firm matches. Clone size is shown for a subset of rows, as once, few, many or a class of expanded clone.

.,TRBJ2-1,TRBV5-1,.,CASSLGPNNEQFF,TGCGCCAGCAGCTTGGGACCGAACAATGAGCAGTTCTTC
TRBD1,TRBJ2-7,TRBV5-1,.,CASSTGQGSSYEQYF,TGCGCCAGCAGCACCGGACAGGGTAGCTCCTACGAGCAGTACTTC
.,TRBJ1-5,TRBV5-1,.,CASSLGVDQPQHF,TGCGCCAGCAGCTTGGGCGTGGATCAGCCCCAGCATTTT
.,TRBJ1-5,TRBV9,.,CASGENQPQHF,TGTGCCAGCGGGGAAAATCAGCCCCAGCATTTT
.,TRBJ2-7,TRBV5-1,.,CASSLAYNNLGEQYF,TGCGCCAGCAGCTTGGCCTATAACAACCTTGGGGAGCAGTACTTC
TRBD2,TRBJ2-7,TRBV19,.,CASRSSGSSYEQYF,TGTGCCAGTAGGAGTAGCGGGAGCTCCTACGAGCAGTACTTC
TRBD2,TRBJ2-3,TRBV5-4,.,CASSLTSGRGTDTQYF,TGTGCCAGCAGCTTGACTAGCGGGAGGGGCACAGATACGCAGTATTTT
TRBD1,TRBJ2-2,TRBV6-6,.,CASSPRDRGLSGELFF,TGTGCCAGCAGTCCGAGGGACAGGGGATTGTCCGGGGAGCTGTTTTTT
.,TRBJ1-2,TRBV7-9,once,CASSQDRITYGYTF,TGTGCCAGCAGCCAAGACAGGATAACCTATGGCTACACCTTC
.,TRBJ1-2,TRBV4-2,.,CASSQETATGVYGYTF,TGTGCCAGCAGCCAAGAAACCGCGACAGGAGTCTATGGCTACACCTTC
.,TRBJ2-7,TRBV27,few,CASSGPSREQYF,TGTGCCAGCAGTGGGCCTTCGCGGGAGCAGTACTTC
.,TRBJ1-3,TRBV5-4,.,CASSLDPTGPLSGNTIYF,TGTGCCAGCAGCTTGGATCCCACGGGACCCCTCTCTGGAAACACCATATATTTT
.,TRBJ2-7,TRBV5-1,.,CASSLGARGGDTYEQYF,TGCGCCAGCAGCTTGGGGGCGAGGGGCGGGGATACCTACGAGCAGTACTTC
TRBD1,TRBJ2-7,TRBV4-2,.,CASSPPGTGGGEQYF,TGTGCCAGCAGCCCTCCCGGGACAGGGGGCGGCGAGCAGTACTTC
.,TRBJ2-7,TRBV27,.,CASSPSVPYEQYF,TGTGCCAGCAGCCCCAGCGTACCCTACGAGCAGTACTTC
.,TRBJ1-1,TRBV16,.,CASSPAGTANTEAFF,TGTGCCAGCAGCCCGGCCGGGACGGCCAACACTGAAGCTTTCTTT
.,TRBJ1-1,TRBV5-1,.,CASSLGVQNTEAFF,TGCGCCAGCAGCTTGGGAGTTCAGAACACTGAAGCTTTCTTT
.,TRBJ2-7,TRBV11-1,.,CASSPQGAGYEQYF,TGTGCCAGCAGCCCCCAAGGGGCGGGCTACGAGCAGTACTTC
.,TRBJ2-2,TRBV6-5,.,CASSYSFRVTGELFF,TGTGCCAGCAGTTACTCCTTCAGGGTCACCGGGGAGCTGTTTTTT
TRBD1,TRBJ2-2,TRBV27,.,CASSLLQGTGELFF,TGTGCCAGCAGTTTATTACAGGGGACCGGGGAGCTGTTTTTT
TRBD2,TRBJ2-3,TRBV5-1,.,CASSRTSGRSTDTQYF,TGCGCCAGCAGCCGGACTAGCGGGAGGTCCACAGATACGCAGTATTTT
.,TRBJ1-1,TRBV5-1,once,CASTPSTGQEAFF,TGCGCCAGTACACCTTCAACAGGGCAGGAAGCTTTCTTT
.,TRBJ2-1,TRBV28,.,CASSSVGYNEQFF,TGTGCCAGCAGTTCGGTGGGTTACAATGAGCAGTTCTTC